This TCR beta chain was found in a study of blood T cell repertoires in COVID-19. Looking at the study overall: Specimens from acute and convalescent COVID-19 originated in the United States, Italy and Spain. PBMCs, B-cell-depleted T cells, or T cells were the source of the cDNA or gDNA that made up the material.

Trimming left V 7 bases short and J 7 bases short, with 14 bases between. The CDR3 sequence is 13 residues long. In the authors' workflow: For nucleated cells, counts were estimated from reference gene primer amplification. Some clones are missing from TCRdb's copy, which holds only in-frame ones; the method was immunoSEQ multiplex PCR. That table furnishes V, J and clone size, whereas the DNA furnished D and trimming. Among more than 150,000 clones listed, about 90% were seen once. This clonotype was sampled from a man aged 45-60 years with acute or convalescent COVID-19. Sequencing was performed on peripheral blood. The V gene is TRBV12-3 or TRBV12-4, the J gene TRBJ1-5; D is perhaps TRBD1 (6 bases). For the CDR3, the DNA is TGTGCCAGCAAGACAGGTCCCACGCAGCCCCAGCATTTT. It codes for CASKTGPTQPQHF.